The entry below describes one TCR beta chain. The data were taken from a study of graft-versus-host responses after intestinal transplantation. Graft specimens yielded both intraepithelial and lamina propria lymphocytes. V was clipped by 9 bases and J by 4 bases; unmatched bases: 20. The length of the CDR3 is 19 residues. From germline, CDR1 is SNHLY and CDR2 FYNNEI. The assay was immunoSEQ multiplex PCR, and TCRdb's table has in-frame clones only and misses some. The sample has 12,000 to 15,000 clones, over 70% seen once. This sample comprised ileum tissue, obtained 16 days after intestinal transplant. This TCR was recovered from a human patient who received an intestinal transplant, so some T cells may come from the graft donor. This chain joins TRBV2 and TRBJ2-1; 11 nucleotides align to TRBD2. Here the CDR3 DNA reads TGTGCCAGTGGGATCTGGGGTCCCCTAGGGACTAGCGGTTACAATGAGCAGTTCTTC. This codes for CASGIWGPLGTSGYNEQFF. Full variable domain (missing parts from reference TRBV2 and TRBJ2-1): EPEVTQTPSHQVTQMGQEVILRCVPISNHLYFYWYRQILGQKVEFLVSFYNNEISEKSEIFDDQFSVERPDGSNFTLKIRSTKLEDSAMYFCASGIWGPLGTSGYNEQFFGPGTRLTVL.